These 10 T cell receptor beta chains came from one sample sequenced in a study of blood T cell repertoires in COVID-19. TCRdb's table, derived via immunoSEQ multiplex PCR, lists solely in-frame clones and lacks some. Altogether approximately 200,000 clones are present, 80% to 85% being singletons, with the ten largest covering about an eighth. The sequencing sample was made of peripheral blood. The receptors originated from a woman older than 75 with COVID-19, enrolled during active disease.

The chain carries TRBV6-5 and TRBJ2-5; 10 bases map to TRBD1. V shed 4 bases, J shed 4 bases, and the junction held 6 bases outside the gene matches. This CDR3 has 15 amino acids. CDR1 is MNHEY and CDR2 is SVGAGI in the germline V gene. The DNA for the CDR3 is TGTGCCAGCAGTTTTCGGACAGGGGGTGCAGAGACCCAGTACTTC. It codes for CASSFRTGGAETQYF.

The genes are TRBV6-5 and TRBJ2-7; maybe TRBD1 (6 bases). Deletions cut 7 bases from V and 2 bases from J, with 15 bases between. CDR1 is MNHEY, CDR2 SVGAGI, per germline. This CDR3 comprises 14 residues. Written as DNA, the CDR3 is TGTGCCAGCACCCGACAGGACTTCCCCTACGAGCAGTACTTC. Translation: CASTRQDFPYEQYF.

The V and J genes are TRBV7-9 and TRBJ1-2; the D gene is possibly TRBD1 (5 bases). With 1 base removed from V and 3 bases from J, the gap between germline ends came to 6 bases. Germline V gives CDR1 SEHNR, CDR2 FQNEAQ (reference sequence). The CDR3 is 13 amino acids. The CDR3 loop reads CASSLGQYYGYTF. The DNA for the CDR3 is TGTGCCAGCAGCTTAGGACAGTACTATGGCTACACCTTC.

V gene TRBV29-1 combines with J gene TRBJ1-1; D is perhaps TRBD1 (5 bases). Trimming removed 5 bases at V and 3 bases at J, with 19 bases between. From germline, CDR1 is SQVTM and CDR2 ANQGSEA. The CDR3 runs to 15 residues. CDR3 loop: CSVRGQKGGDTEAFF. The CDR3 DNA is TGCAGCGTTAGGGGTCAAAAAGGAGGGGACACTGAAGCTTTCTTT.

The chain recombines TRBV5-1 with TRBJ1-1; 7 nucleotides agree with TRBD1. V lost 2 bases, J lost 1 base, and 8 bases stayed unmatched. This CDR3 comprises 16 residues. The V gene's germline CDR1 is SGHRS and CDR2 YFSETQ. CDR3: CASSLLPGQRNTEAFF. Here the CDR3 DNA reads TGCGCCAGCAGCTTACTCCCGGGACAGAGGAACACTGAAGCTTTCTTT.

The CDR3 reads CASSLPGTWDEQYF. The CDR3, as DNA: TGTGCCAGCAGCTTACCCGGGACATGGGACGAGCAGTACTTC. The chain employs TRBV11-3 and TRBJ2-7; D may be TRBD1 (6 bases). This CDR3 is built from 14 residues. Germline lookup yields CDR1 SGHNT and CDR2 YENEEA. Trimming cost V 2 bases and J 5 bases, with 13 bases left between them.

CDR3 residues: CASRRDRGQQGYTF. The CDR3 region has the DNA TGTGCCAGCAGGCGGGACAGGGGGCAGCAAGGCTACACCTTC. The rearrangement joins TRBV28 to TRBJ1-2, with 12 positions matching TRBD1. Germline V gene sequence: CDR1 MDHEN, CDR2 SYDVKM. Germline trimming cut 6 bases from V and 8 bases from J; bases unmatched to any gene: 7. The CDR3 is made up of 14 amino acids.

J is TRBJ2-3 and V is TRBV12-2; TRBD2 is taken as the D call from the table, unchecked against the DNA. TRBV12-2 is annotated as a pseudogene. This CDR3 has 17 amino acids. CDR3 region: CASRLVVTKGGTDTQYF. As DNA, the CDR3 is TGTGCAAGTCGCTTAGTTGTGACCAAGGGAGGGACAGATACGCAGTATTTT.

The rearrangement links TRBV10-2 to TRBJ2-2, with 10 positions matching TRBD2. After removal of 6 bases from V and 1 base from J, the junction contained 5 bases not matched to a gene. Germline V gene sequence: CDR1 WSHSY, CDR2 SAAADI. The CDR3 covers 16 residues. The CDR3 here is CASRDVAGGNTGELFF. CDR3 bases: TGCGCCAGCAGAGACGTAGCGGGAGGGAACACCGGGGAGCTGTTTTTT.

This clone showed up just once. The chain employs TRBV4-1 and TRBJ2-3, with TRBD2 matching over 10 bases. Germline lookup yields CDR1 MGHRA and CDR2 YSYEKL. The ends lost 1 base at V and 0 bases at J; junction bases unmatched: 7. This CDR3 has 18 residues. The chain's CDR3 is CASSQVPRTSGSTDTQYF. The CDR3 DNA reads as TGCGCCAGCAGCCAAGTTCCGAGGACTAGCGGTAGCACAGATACGCAGTATTTT.